This T cell receptor (beta chain) is drawn from a study of Ad26.COV2.S vaccination and SARS-CoV-2 variants. Study-level results: The placebo group had lower spike-specific TCR breadth than the vaccine recipients did. For non-spike TCRs, breadth in vaccine recipients resembled that in placebo recipients.

The CDR3 length is 15 residues. V shed 0 bases and J shed 1 base, with 9 bases lying between them. The V gene's germline CDR1 is ENHRY and CDR2 SYGVKD. As regards this clone: What it binds is not known.

The repertoire was sequenced with immunoSEQ multiplex PCR; TCRdb's copy has only in-frame clones and lacks some. The sample contains 250,000 to 300,000 clones, approximately 87% of which appear only once. As for treatment: some 19 received Ad26.COV2.S at low or high dose, single or two shots; several received placebo; per-sample allocation not given. Sampling happened 63 days after the first vaccine or placebo injection. Expressing Wuhan-strain SARS-CoV-2 spike, an Ad26 vector served as the vaccine. The V and J genes are TRBV10-3 and TRBJ1-1, with D maybe TRBD1 (5 bases). The TCR was taken from a person between 18 and 59 years old who received the Ad26.COV2.S COVID-19 vaccine or a placebo. The sequencing used peripheral blood, collected in a trial of Ad26.COV2.S vaccine versus placebo. The chain's CDR3 is CAISESQGTNTEAFF. CDR3 nucleotides: TGTGCCATCAGTGAGTCTCAGGGAACGAACACTGAAGCTTTCTTT.